These T cell receptor beta chains were read from a single sample in a study of blood T cell repertoires in COVID-19. Method: immunoSEQ multiplex PCR; TCRdb's copy keeps in-frame clones and lacks some. This sample has under 200,000 clones, with more than 65% found just once. The sequenced sample consisted of peripheral blood. These receptors all stem from a woman in her fifties or sixties with COVID-19, enrolled during active disease. Each CDR3 is given with its conserved first and last residue. Clone size is shown for a subset of rows, as once, few, many or a class of expanded clone.

abundance	v_gene	j_gene	CDR3aa
-	TRBV29-1	TRBJ2-3	CSVGEMSTDTQYF
once	TRBV28	TRBJ2-4	CATRETAKNIQYF
-	TRBV7-8	TRBJ2-5	CASSLGTVGGRETQYF
-	TRBV28	TRBJ2-5	CASSRRRLAGEETQYF
few	TRBV5-6	TRBJ1-5	CASSLGQGGPKPPQHF
-	TRBV5-1	TRBJ1-4	CASSLGQSREKLFF
-	TRBV10-3	TRBJ2-7	CATHPGAAYEQYF
-	TRBV27	TRBJ1-5	CASSGGQPFSLSNQPQHF
-	TRBV5-1	TRBJ1-3	CASSPTPGQELSGNTIYF
few	TRBV6-5	TRBJ1-5	CASSENPSGNQPQHF
few	TRBV30	TRBJ2-7	CAWSVTSGLRNEQYF
-	TRBV7-9	TRBJ2-1	CASSYQDTYNEQFF
-	TRBV28	TRBJ1-6	CASRHSDRGNSPLHF
-	TRBV5-1	TRBJ2-3	CASSLAQGDTQYF
-	TRBV18	TRBJ2-2	CASSPWREESTGELFF
-	TRBV20-1	TRBJ2-7	CSASVRSLTTSAYEQYF
-	TRBV6-5	TRBJ1-3	CASSARDFSGNTIYF
-	TRBV9	TRBJ1-4	CASSESQGAANEKLFF
-	TRBV5-1	TRBJ2-3	CASSYDSALTDTQYF
-	TRBV28	TRBJ2-3	CASRTFRTGLTDTQYF
-	TRBV2	TRBJ1-2	CATGWGVYGYTF
few	TRBV7-2	TRBJ1-5	CASSFEANRVSQPQHF
-	TRBV29-1	TRBJ2-5	CSVRTGGGETQYF
-	TRBV11-2	TRBJ2-5	CASSLRRGSQETQYF
-	TRBV5-1	TRBJ2-2	CASSTTGSRELFF
-	TRBV24-1	TRBJ1-2	CATSDPGRKGGYTF
-	TRBV5-3	TRBJ2-5	CARSLEDTNQETQYF
-	TRBV12-3/TRBV12-4	TRBJ1-1	CASSRTGGTEAFF
-	TRBV5-4	TRBJ2-1	CASIAGTGEGNEQFF
-	TRBV19	TRBJ1-1	CASSIGVVTHTEAFF
-	TRBV29-1	TRBJ1-4	CSVSFSGGGEKLFF
-	TRBV7-3	TRBJ2-5	CASSLGTEETQYF
-	TRBV27	TRBJ2-6	CASSFWNKGAGANVLTF
-	TRBV5-1	TRBJ2-2	CASSSLGQTNTGELFF
-	TRBV2	TRBJ2-5	CASSVIRTGEETQYF
-	TRBV5-8	TRBJ2-2	CASSFDRVSDTGELFF
-	TRBV29-1	TRBJ1-4	CSVGDRRNEKLFF
-	TRBV9	TRBJ1-6	CASSVGPDTLNSPLHF
many	TRBV10-2	TRBJ1-2	CASSPGQGFYGYTF
-	TRBV3-1/TRBV3-2	TRBJ2-5	CATRLAGGPEETQYF
-	TRBV14	TRBJ1-2	CASSQVDSSVYGYTF
-	TRBV4-2	TRBJ1-2	CASSIGQGTAYGYTF
-	TRBV28	TRBJ2-5	CASSPGTSVGETQYF
-	TRBV28	TRBJ1-5	CASSLWVGQGSNQPQHF
-	TRBV5-6	TRBJ2-6	CASSLERVSGANVLTF
few	TRBV4-1	TRBJ2-2	CASSQQGDSGELFF
-	TRBV5-4	TRBJ2-2	CASSLQPGSNTGELFF
-	TRBV3-1/TRBV3-2	TRBJ1-2	CASSQGTVGSYTF
-	TRBV28	TRBJ2-5	CASSSLRLAQEETQYF
-	TRBV12-5	TRBJ2-1	CASGLTGGSYNEQFF
-	TRBV24-1	TRBJ2-1	CATSDRAASSYNEQFF
once	TRBV2	TRBJ2-2	CASSPGTTNTGELFF
-	TRBV15	TRBJ2-3	CATSRGRGPTDTQYF